This TCR beta chain appears in the sequencing data of a study of response to subunit inactivated influenza vaccine. Germline trimming cut 6 bases from V and 0 bases from J; bases unmatched to any gene: 1. The CDR3 has 13 amino acids. TCRdb redid the calling of the RT-PCR reads with MiXCR, one entry per CDR3 protein. Of some 600,000 distinct CDR3 sequences detected, around 13% appear once; the ten largest clones hold 6% to 9.5%. This clonotype was observed a handful of times. Its antigen is unknown. Broader study findings: New T cells are recruited in small numbers by each seasonal influenza vaccination, according to the authors' suggestion.

Sample: PBMCs from blood, taken less than 15 days before vaccination. The gene calls are TRBV12-3 or TRBV12-4 and TRBJ2-5, with 7 bases aligning to TRBD1. The clonotype was recovered from a man aged 45-60 years who received an inactivated influenza vaccine. The CDR3 reads CASRGQNQETQYF. The CDR3 bases are TGTGCCAGCAGGGGACAGAACCAAGAGACCCAGTACTTC.